Reported below is one TCR beta chain. The V gene's germline CDR1 is MNHEY and CDR2 SMNVEV (reference sequence). The germline V and J ends were trimmed by 6 bases and 4 bases, with 12 bases remaining between them. The CDR3 has 13 residues. The record originates from a study of OX40 agonist ivuxolimab in advanced cancers. Using immunoSEQ multiplex PCR, the repertoire was profiled, and TCRdb retains in-frame clones only, with some absent. The profile shows tens of thousands of clones, approximately 86% of them singletons. The source material was CD4+ or CD8+ T cells sorted from blood, sampled in a trial of the OX40 agonist ivuxolimab. The chain carries TRBV27 and TRBJ1-1; TRBD1 might be the D (6 bases). This sequence originates from an adult with an advanced solid tumor such as melanoma, head and neck, liver or kidney cancer. This chain's CDR3 is CASRGGFITEAFF. The DNA of the CDR3 is TGTGCCAGCAGAGGGGGTTTTATCACTGAAGCTTTCTTT.